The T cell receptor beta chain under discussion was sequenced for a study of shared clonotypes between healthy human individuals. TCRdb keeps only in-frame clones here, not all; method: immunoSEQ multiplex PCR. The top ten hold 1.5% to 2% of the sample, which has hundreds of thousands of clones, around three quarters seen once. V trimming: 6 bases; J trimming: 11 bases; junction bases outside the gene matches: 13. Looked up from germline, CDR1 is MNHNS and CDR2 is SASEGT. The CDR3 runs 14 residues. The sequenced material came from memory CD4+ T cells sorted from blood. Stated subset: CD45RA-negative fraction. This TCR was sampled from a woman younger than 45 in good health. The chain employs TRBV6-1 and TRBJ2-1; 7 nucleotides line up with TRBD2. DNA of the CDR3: TGTGCCAGCAGCGCCACGGAGGGAGGGAGCAAGCAGTTCTTC. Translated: CASSATEGGSKQFF.